These 13 T cell receptor beta chains originate from one sample sequenced in a study of chronic HIV infection and antiretroviral therapy. One entry per CDR3 protein results from TCRdb running MiXCR on the 5' RACE reads. The data hold 39,000 or so distinct CDR3 sequences, with around 8.7% observed a single time. Input material: peripheral blood. The receptors were sampled from an adult who had HIV and had not received antiretroviral therapy, or was an uninfected healthy control (not recorded which).

This clonotype was seen ten or more times. V is TRBV10-2 and J is TRBJ2-1; possible D gene TRBD2, 5 bases. Deletions cut 6 bases from V and 8 bases from J, with 11 bases between. The CDR3 loop spans 12 amino acids. Germline values: CDR1 WSHSY, CDR2 SAAADI. Here the CDR3 DNA reads TGCGCCAGCAGCGCAACTAGAGATGAGCAGTTCTTC. Its translation is CASSATRDEQFF.

This clonotype appeared many times. CDR3 nucleotide sequence: TGTGCCAGCAGCTTATGGGGTAGCGGGAGGGCAGAGACCCAGTACTTC. Residues: CASSLWGSGRAETQYF. The rearrangement links TRBV7-3 to TRBJ2-5; 11 bases line up with TRBD2. Germline V lookup: CDR1 SGHTA, CDR2 FQGTGA. CDR3 length: 16 residues. J gave up 4 bases and V 2 bases, and 6 bases lay outside the gene matches. The entire variable domain, with the rest obtained from reference TRBV7-3 and TRBJ2-5, is as follows: GAGVSQTPSNKVTEKGKYVELRCDPISGHTALYWYRQSLGQGPEFLIYFQGTGAADDSGLPNDRFFAVRPEGSVSTLKIQRTERGDSAVYLCASSLWGSGRAETQYFGPGTRLLVL.

This clonotype was found a few times. This chain links TRBV6-2 or TRBV6-3 with TRBJ1-1; D not resolved. The CDR3 loop spans 13 amino acids. The germline CDR1 and CDR2 sequences are MNHEY and SVGEGT. Trimming shortened V by 6 bases and J by 7 bases, and 15 bases separated the two germline ends. The CDR3 bases are TGTGCCAGCAGGGATGCGACGTATTATGAAGCTTTCTTT. Protein sequence: CASRDATYYEAFF.

This clonotype has only a few counts. V and J are TRBV7-2 and TRBJ1-5; D ambiguous. This CDR3 spans 15 amino acids. Germline lookup yields CDR1 SGHTA and CDR2 FQGNSA. V lost 2 bases, J lost 0 bases, and 8 bases lay in between. CDR3: CASSLYPDSNQPQHF. As DNA, the CDR3 is TGTGCCAGCAGCTTATACCCGGATAGCAATCAGCCCCAGCATTTT. The full variable domain, completed using reference TRBV7-2 and TRBJ1-5, is GAGVSQSPSNKVTEKGKDVELRCDPISGHTALYWYRQSLGQGLEFLIYFQGNSAPDKSGLPSDRFSAERTGGSVSTLTIQRTQQEDSAVYLCASSLYPDSNQPQHFGDGTRLSIL.

The rearrangement links TRBV2 to TRBJ1-4; tentatively, D is TRBD1 (5 bases). Germline-derived CDR1 and CDR2 are SNHLY and FYNNEI. Trimming took off 6 bases at V and 4 bases at J, with 15 bases between the two ends. The CDR3 covers 15 residues. The CDR3 protein is CASSARRTNNEKLFF. The CDR3 nucleotides read TGTGCCAGCAGCGCGAGACGGACAAATAATGAAAAACTGTTTTTT.

This clonotype was seen many times. This chain joins TRBV28 and TRBJ2-7; 9 nucleotides line up with TRBD1. Looked up from germline, CDR1 is MDHEN and CDR2 is SYDVKM. V trimming: 6 bases; J trimming: 0 bases; junction bases outside the gene matches: 9. This CDR3 has 16 amino acids. The CDR3 DNA sequence: TGTGCCAGCAGCCGCCGGACAGGGGCGAGCTCCTACGAGCAGTACTTC. It translates to CASSRRTGASSYEQYF.

In its sample, this clonotype was seen a few times. V is TRBV28 and J is TRBJ2-7; possibly TRBD1 or TRBD2 for D (5 bases each). Germline CDR1 is MDHEN and CDR2 is SYDVKM. The V end lost 6 bases, the J end lost 4 bases, and 19 bases lay between the germline ends. This CDR3 spans 15 amino acids. As DNA, the CDR3 is TGTGCCAGCAGCGTTAACCCGGGACGGCCGTACGAGCAGTACTTC. Translation gives CASSVNPGRPYEQYF.

Of note for this clonotype: A much bigger clone sits one base away, suggesting this may be a read error. The chain joins TRBV21-1 to TRBJ1-3; TRBD1 was called by the table and not checked on the DNA. TRBV21-1 is classified as a pseudogene. The CDR3 covers 15 residues. The CDR3 protein is CAGSPRTDSGNTIYF. As DNA, the CDR3 is TGTGCCGGCAGCCCGCGGACAGATTCTGGAAACACCATATATTTT.

This clonotype was picked up many times. The V call is TRBV28, the J call TRBJ2-7; D may be TRBD1 or TRBD2 (5 bases each). V was trimmed by 5 bases and J by 1 base, leaving 18 bases between them. The V gene's germline CDR1 is MDHEN and CDR2 SYDVKM. The CDR3 consists of 16 residues. The CDR3 region has the DNA TGTGCCAGCAGTCCTCGGGGCCGACGGAGGTCCTACGAGCAGTACTTC. Its translation is CASSPRGRRRSYEQYF.

The rearrangement uses TRBV29-1 and TRBJ2-3, with D possibly TRBD2 on 5 matching bases. This CDR3 spans 17 amino acids. Germline values: CDR1 SQVTM, CDR2 ANQGSEA. Trimming removed 4 bases from V and 2 bases from J, with 22 bases in between. In nucleotides, the CDR3 is TGCAGCGTTGCCCGGTCCTTTAGCGATTACTCCACAGATACGCAGTATTTT. The encoded protein is CSVARSFSDYSTDTQYF.

This clonotype was counted between two and nine times. The chain links TRBV28 to TRBJ2-3; 8 bases line up with TRBD1. This CDR3 region has 15 residues. Trimming removed 6 bases from V and 3 bases from J; junction bases left unmatched: 8. Germline assignment: CDR1 MDHEN and CDR2 SYDVKM. The CDR3 reads CASRDRVGTTDTQYF. The CDR3 DNA reads TGTGCCAGCAGGGACAGGGTAGGGACAACAGATACGCAGTATTTT.

This clonotype showed up many times. The chain joins TRBV29-1 to TRBJ2-2; 11 positions match TRBD2. Trimming cost V 6 bases and J 4 bases; bases outside gene matches: 4. This CDR3 contains 14 residues. Germline loops: CDR1 SQVTM, CDR2 ANQGSEA. CDR3 sequence reads: CSVYSGRVTGELFF. CDR3 nucleotides: TGCAGCGTGTATAGCGGGAGGGTCACCGGGGAGCTGTTTTTT.

This clonotype came up many times. CDR3 amino acids: CSAGDSLGYEQYF. The CDR3 bases are TGCAGCGCCGGGGACAGTTTGGGATACGAGCAGTACTTC. The J gene is TRBJ2-7, the V gene TRBV29-1, with TRBD1 matching 7 bases. The CDR3 covers 13 residues. The V gene's germline CDR1 is SQVTM and CDR2 ANQGSEA. V lost 7 bases, J lost 4 bases, and 10 bases stayed unmatched.